This TCR beta chain was found in a study of Ad26.COV2.S vaccination and SARS-CoV-2 variants. CDR3 length equals 17 residues. Germline-derived CDR1 and CDR2 are MDHEN and SYDVKM. V was trimmed by 7 bases and J by 0 bases, leaving 19 bases between them. Treatment in this sample: roughly 18 received Ad26.COV2.S at low or high dose, single or two shots; several received placebo; per-sample allocation not given. All samples were drawn on day 63, counting from the first vaccine or placebo injection. This clone was seen a handful of times. Method: immunoSEQ multiplex PCR; TCRdb's copy keeps in-frame clones and lacks some. The sample lists about 400,000 clones, 88% occurring once.

The origin of this receptor is a person between 18 and 65 years old who received the Ad26.COV2.S COVID-19 vaccine or a placebo. The chain recombines TRBV28 with TRBJ1-5, with D uncertain. The source was peripheral blood, collected in a trial of Ad26.COV2.S vaccine versus placebo. The chain's CDR3 is CASTDPIQVYSNQPQHF. CDR3 in DNA: TGTGCCAGCACCGATCCCATTCAGGTGTATAGCAATCAGCCCCAGCATTTT.